This T cell receptor (beta chain) appears in the sequencing data of a study of blood T cell repertoires in COVID-19 (TCRdb year 2020). At the level of the whole study: Samples from collaborators originated in the United States, Italy and Spain and spanned both the acute and convalescent phases of COVID-19. The prospective study material was composed of cDNA or gDNA derived from T cells, B-cell-depleted T cells, or PBMCs. Subjects who had been exposed to COVID-19, were actively infected with it, or had recovered from it provided the deeply sampled blood TCRbeta repertoires that made up the dataset. The repertoires were released in a freely available public database intended as a resource for research on the immune response to SARS-CoV-2. Samples came from the ongoing ImmuneRACE study (first 160 participants) plus 1,254 subjects from 6 global collaborators. Nearly every sample came with metadata listing a de-identified subject ID, COVID-19 status, age in years and sex. Where available, HLA class I and class II types were obtained from metadata supplied by the sample provider rather than from assay-based typing. What the research found in general, with its limitations: The quantity of clinical and demographic metadata differed by source and by participant and was supplied without curation.

The immunoSEQ Assay, a bias-controlled multiplex PCR, was used to amplify TCRbeta CDR3 regions from genomic DNA. As for the authors' bioinformatics: The number of nucleated cells in each sample was estimated by amplification of reference gene primers within the assay. To quantify the absolute abundance of each unique TCRbeta CDR3 rearrangement, sequence reads were collapsed and filtered. For each sample, productive Simpson clonality was calculated as the square root of Simpson's diversity index over productive rearrangements. The clones in this table, taken by TCRdb from immuneACCESS, are in-frame only. Not every clone is retained; where verified, under half of the shortfall comes from an unresolved V gene, and the cause of the rest is unknown. V and J calls plus clone size are reproduced from that table; the DNA served to infer D and trimming. The sample table shows 150,000 to 200,000 clones, and about 87% are seen once. The top ten constitute over 3.5% of the sample.

Each collaborating institution followed its own protocols to collect whole blood in K2EDTA tubes. For TCRbeta analysis, collaborators shipped samples as frozen whole blood, isolated PBMCs, or DNA extracted from either of those sample types. Points on this clone: The clone's antigen remains unknown. No base quality information exists; no much larger clone differs at one position.

CDR1 SEHNR and CDR2 FQNEAQ were looked up in the germline V gene (reference sequence). V and J are truncated by 1 base and 3 bases respectively, leaving an intervening sequence of 16 bases. From the cysteine up to the phenylalanine, the CDR3 has a length of 18 residues. Only the CDR3 DNA is retained, 54 bases long and in frame from the first base. The TCR sequence derives from a man aged 18 to 29 with active or convalescent COVID-19. The sample consisted of peripheral blood. The chain employs TRBV7-9 and TRBJ1-6; a tentative D call is TRBD1 (6 bases match). The sequenced DNA is TGTGCCAGCAGCTTAGTTACAGGGAGCTTAAGCTATAATTCACCCCTCCACTTT. This codes for CASSLVTGSLSYNSPLHF.